This T cell receptor beta chain is drawn from a study of technical replicates of blood from a few donors. Measured with immunoSEQ multiplex PCR; TCRdb has only the in-frame clones, and not every one. The sample has 70,000 to 90,000 clones; around 90% are singletons. V was trimmed by 7 bases and J by 0 bases, leaving 10 bases between them. The CDR3 is made up of 13 amino acids. Looked up from germline, CDR1 is MDHEN and CDR2 is SYDVKM. V usage is TRBV28 and J usage is TRBJ2-7, with D possibly being TRBD2 (6 bases). The receptor was isolated from a human donor in good health. What was sequenced was T cells isolated from PBMCs. This CDR3 reads CASISGGSYEQYF. DNA for the CDR3: TGTGCCAGCATCTCCGGGGGCTCCTACGAGCAGTACTTC.